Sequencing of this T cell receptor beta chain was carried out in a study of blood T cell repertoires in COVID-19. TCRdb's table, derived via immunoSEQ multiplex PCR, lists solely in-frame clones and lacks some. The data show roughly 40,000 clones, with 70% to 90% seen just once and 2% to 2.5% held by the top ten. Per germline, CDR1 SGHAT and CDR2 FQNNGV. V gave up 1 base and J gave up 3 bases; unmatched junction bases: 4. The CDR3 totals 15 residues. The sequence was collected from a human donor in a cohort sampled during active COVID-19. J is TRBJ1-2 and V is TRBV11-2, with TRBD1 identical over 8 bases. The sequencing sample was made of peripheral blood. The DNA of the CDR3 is TGTGCCAGCAGCTTAGTGCAGGGGGCCCACTATGGCTACACCTTC. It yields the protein CASSLVQGAHYGYTF.